One and the same sample provided the 7 T cell receptor beta chains below, sequenced in a study of T-cell reconstitution after alpha-beta-depleted transplantation in children. Unique molecular identifiers tagged the TCRbeta library. TCRdb processed the PCR reads anew with MiXCR; each CDR3 protein has one entry. The data contain approximately 500,000 distinct CDR3 sequences, approximately 10% of them singletons. Sequenced material: PBMCs, taken before TCRalphabeta/CD19-depleted stem cell transplant. Receptors were obtained from a child aged 2 to 10 with inherited bone marrow failure, due to receive a stem cell transplant.

The chain combines TRBV6-2 or TRBV6-3 with TRBJ2-2; 11 bases agree with TRBD2. Looked up from germline, CDR1 is MNHEY and CDR2 is SVGEGT. V lost 11 bases, J lost 2 bases, and 13 bases stayed unmatched. The CDR3 consists of 17 residues. CDR3 sequence reads: CARIASSGGLNTGELFF. CDR3 DNA sequence: TGTGCCCGCATCGCGTCTAGCGGGGGGCTAAACACCGGGGAGCTGTTTTTT.

In its sample, this clonotype was seen many times. The chain uses TRBV20-1 and TRBJ2-1; TRBD2 matches at 11 bases. The CDR3 totals 13 residues. CDR1 and CDR2 (germline): DFQATT, SNEGSKA (reference sequence). Trimming at V came to 7 bases and at J to 8 bases, leaving 7 bases not matched to a gene. The CDR3 reads CSGRLAGMDEQFF. CDR3 in DNA: TGCAGTGGAAGACTAGCGGGAATGGATGAGCAGTTCTTC.

Many counts were recorded for this clonotype. This chain joins TRBV12-3 or TRBV12-4 and TRBJ1-4, with 8 bases matching TRBD1. Trimming removed 6 bases from V and 8 bases from J; junction bases left unmatched: 8. This CDR3 region has 14 residues. CDR3 protein: CASSDRTGFEKLFF. CDR3 sequence (DNA): TGTGCCAGCAGCGATCGGACAGGGTTCGAAAAACTGTTTTTT.

This clonotype was counted ten times or more. This sequence joins TRBV29-1 and TRBJ2-7; TRBD1 aligns across 10 bases. With V trimmed by 0 bases and J by 4 bases, 6 bases remained unmatched. CDR1 and CDR2 (germline): SQVTM, ANQGSEA. The CDR3 is 15 residues long. The CDR3, as DNA: TGCAGCGTTGAAGATCCAGGGACAGGGGAGTACGAGCAGTACTTC. Residues: CSVEDPGTGEYEQYF.

This clonotype was seen ten or more times. The rearrangement uses TRBV5-1 and TRBJ2-1; no firm D call. CDR1 and CDR2 (germline): SGHRS, YFSETQ. Trimming left V 4 bases short and J 3 bases short, with 14 bases between. The CDR3 covers 15 residues. CDR3 region: CASSPGSLHYNEQFF. In DNA form, the CDR3 reads TGCGCCAGCAGCCCCGGAAGCCTGCACTACAATGAGCAGTTCTTC.

Turning to this clonotype: A much larger clone lies one base from this, so it may be a read error. The chain employs TRBV27 and TRBJ1-2; D not resolved. This CDR3 is built from 16 residues. Trimming stripped 5 bases from V and 4 bases from J, with 20 bases between. Per germline, CDR1 MNHEY and CDR2 SMNVEV (reference sequence). CDR3 nucleotide sequence: TGTGCCAGCAGTCCCCTCGTGAGGACCGTATCCTATGGCTACACCTTC. This codes for CASSPLVRTVSYGYTF.

This clonotype appeared many times. This chain uses TRBV12-3 or TRBV12-4 with TRBJ2-2; the D call may be TRBD1 or TRBD2 (5 bases each). This CDR3 has 15 residues. V was trimmed by 4 bases and J by 5 bases, leaving 14 bases between them. The CDR3 DNA sequence: TGTGCCAGCAGTTCTCATGGGGCGGGTACCGGGGAGCTGTTTTTT. Its translation is CASSSHGAGTGELFF.